Here is one TCR beta chain with its context. The sample belongs to a study of siplizumab effects on memory and regulatory T cells. Sequencing used immunoSEQ multiplex PCR; TCRdb keeps in-frame clones, though not all of them. The data show about 100,000 clones, with roughly 92% seen just once and 0.9% to 1.3% held by the top ten. The V segment lost 6 bases and the J segment 2 bases; nucleotides outside the gene matches: 3. This CDR3 is built from 14 residues. Germline CDR1 reads SNHLY; CDR2 reads FYNNEI. J is TRBJ2-3 and V is TRBV2; 9 bases align to TRBD1. The source material was CD4+ T cells sorted from blood. The clonotype was recovered from a human donor in good health. CDR3 bases: TGTGCCAGCAGAGGGACAGGGCCCACAGATACGCAGTATTTT. Amino acids: CASRGTGPTDTQYF.